The 15 T cell receptor beta chains below were found in one sample sequenced in a study of CD8 T cells in ankylosing spondylitis. MiXCR, run by TCRdb on the 5' RACE reads, gives a single entry per CDR3 protein. Of about 150,000 distinct CDR3 sequences listed, roughly 6.6% are singletons. Source material: blood, either unsorted or a sorted T cell fraction (not recorded which). These TCRs come from a female donor with ankylosing spondylitis or in good health (not recorded which).

This clonotype came up a few times. The chain carries TRBV25-1 and TRBJ1-2; 10 positions match TRBD1. Germline-derived CDR1 and CDR2 are MGHDK and SYGVNS. The CDR3 sequence is 15 residues long. With 5 bases clipped from V and 8 bases from J, the junction kept 11 bases outside the gene matches. CDR3 in amino acids: CASSPRDRGREGYTF. The CDR3 region has the DNA TGTGCCAGCAGTCCCCGGGACAGGGGTCGGGAAGGCTACACCTTC.

This clonotype was recorded many times. The chain recombines TRBV2 with TRBJ1-1, with 7 bases that match TRBD1. Germline V gene data show CDR1 as SNHLY and CDR2 as FYNNEI. The V gene end was trimmed by 6 bases and the J gene end by 4 bases; junction bases not matched to a gene: 11. The CDR3 is 15 amino acids. CDR3 bases: TGTGCCAGCAGCACTCCGGGACAGACGACCACTGAAGCTTTCTTT. Amino acids: CASSTPGQTTTEAFF.

The V and J genes are TRBV7-3 and TRBJ2-2, with 7 bases aligning to TRBD2. After removal of 3 bases from V and 1 base from J, the junction contained 2 bases not matched to a gene. In germline, CDR1 is SGHTA, CDR2 FQGTGA. The CDR3 loop spans 15 amino acids. The CDR3: CASSFLAGNTGELFF. CDR3 in DNA: TGTGCCAGCAGCTTCTTAGCGGGGAACACCGGGGAGCTGTTTTTT.

This clonotype has ten or more counts. The V gene is TRBV10-3, the J gene TRBJ2-7, with TRBD2 matching over 16 bases. Germline V gene lookup returns CDR1 ENHRY and CDR2 SYGVKD. Germline trimming cut 6 bases from V and 4 bases from J; bases unmatched to any gene: 3. The CDR3 length is 15 residues. CDR3 DNA sequence: TGTGCCATCAGAGGGACTAGCGGGGGGGCGTACGAGCAGTACTTC. Translating it yields CAIRGTSGGAYEQYF.

This clonotype was recorded many times. The chain joins TRBV7-6 to TRBJ1-4, with TRBD1 matching 7 bases. Germline CDR1 is SGHVS and CDR2 is FNYEAQ. The ends lost 4 bases at V and 3 bases at J; junction bases unmatched: 8. The CDR3 is made up of 16 amino acids. In DNA, the CDR3 is TGTGCCAGCAGCTCTACAGGGGTCGCCCCTAATGAAAAACTGTTTTTT. Encoded protein: CASSSTGVAPNEKLFF.

This clonotype was found many times. The rearrangement uses TRBV15 and TRBJ2-2, with 7 bases matching TRBD1. Germline loops: CDR1 LNHNV, CDR2 YYDKDF (reference sequence). The junction had 3 bases not matched to a gene; V was cut back by 5 bases and J by 0 bases. The CDR3 runs to 15 residues. The CDR3, as DNA: TGTGCCACCAGCGTAGGGGGCGCGAACACCGGGGAGCTGTTTTTT. Protein sequence: CATSVGGANTGELFF.

CDR3 bases: TGTGCCAGCAGCTCTTCTTCGACTCGTGAAAAACTGTTTTTT. Its translation is CASSSSSTREKLFF. V and J are TRBV12-3 or TRBV12-4 and TRBJ1-4; D call uncertain. Trimming stripped 6 bases from V and 7 bases from J, with 15 bases between. This CDR3 has 14 residues.

V and J are TRBV24-1 and TRBJ2-1, with 14 bases matching TRBD2. CDR1 and CDR2 (germline): KGHDR, SFDVKD. J lost 0 bases, V lost 3 bases, and 3 bases had no gene match. The CDR3 is made up of 18 amino acids. CDR3 bases: TGTGCCACCAGTGATCGGGGACTAGCGGGGGACTCCTACAATGAGCAGTTCTTC. This sequence encodes CATSDRGLAGDSYNEQFF.

This chain links TRBV7-2 with TRBJ2-3, with D possibly being TRBD1 or TRBD2 (5 bases each). The CDR3 loop spans 15 amino acids. CDR1 and CDR2 (germline): SGHTA, FQGNSA. V shed 4 bases and J shed 0 bases, with 11 bases lying between them. The DNA of the CDR3 is TGTGCCAGCAGCTCGTTTTGGGACAGCACAGATACGCAGTATTTT. Translating it yields CASSSFWDSTDTQYF.

The CDR3 here is CASSHRRGAPLDTGELFF. Written as DNA, the CDR3 is TGTGCCAGCAGCCACAGGCGGGGGGCCCCCCTAGACACCGGGGAGCTGTTTTTT. The chain employs TRBV7-9 and TRBJ2-2; 8 nucleotides line up with TRBD2. V lost 5 bases, J lost 3 bases, and 14 bases stayed unmatched. The CDR3 sequence is 18 residues long. The germline V gene encodes CDR1 SEHNR and CDR2 FQNEAQ (reference sequence).

This clonotype was seen many times. The chain combines TRBV7-9 with TRBJ1-6; D gene uncertain. Germline V gene sequence: CDR1 SEHNR, CDR2 FQNEAQ (reference sequence). This CDR3 contains 14 residues. The V end was cut by 3 bases, the J end by 8 bases, with 11 bases between. Here the CDR3 DNA reads TGTGCCAGCAGCTTTCGTCAGACGGATTCACCCCTCCACTTT. It specifies CASSFRQTDSPLHF. Full variable domain (missing parts from reference TRBV7-9 and TRBJ1-6): DTGVSQNPRHKITKRGQNVTFRCDPISEHNRLYWYRQTLGQGPEFLTYFQNEAQLEKSRLLSDRFSAERPKGSFSTLEIQRTEQGDSAMYLCASSFRQTDSPLHFGNGTRLTVT.

This clonotype was counted ten times or more. The chain employs TRBV20-1 and TRBJ1-2; weak D call: TRBD1 (5 bases). The ends were cut back, 3 bases at V and 2 bases at J, with 13 bases in the middle. This CDR3 region has 14 residues. CDR1 is DFQATT and CDR2 is SNEGSKA in the germline V gene (reference sequence). As DNA, the CDR3 is TGCAGTGCTAGTGGTACAGGCGTCAACTATGGCTACACCTTC. Protein: CSASGTGVNYGYTF.

This clonotype came up many times. This sequence joins TRBV11-2 and TRBJ2-2; TRBD1 matches at 10 bases. The CDR3 contains 18 residues. After removal of 7 bases from V and 4 bases from J, the junction contained 15 bases not matched to a gene. Germline assignment: CDR1 SGHAT and CDR2 FQNNGV. The CDR3: CASTRGPRDRGGTGELFF. The DNA of the CDR3 is TGTGCCAGCACCCGGGGGCCCCGGGACAGGGGAGGCACCGGGGAGCTGTTTTTT.

Remarks on this clonotype: This may come from a read error, since a much larger clone is one base off. Because it lacks the conserved phenylalanine or tryptophan at the end, this CDR3 is likely a read error. V gene TRBV7-2 combines with J gene TRBJ1-1, with unresolved D. Between the trimmed V and J ends, which lost 7 bases and 4 bases, there was a span of 19 bases. This CDR3 region has 15 residues. Germline V gene data show CDR1 as SGHTA and CDR2 as FQGNSA. CDR3 sequence (DNA): TGTGCCAGCATCCCAATCCCCAAATCGGGCACTGAAGCTTTCCTT. Encoded protein: CASIPIPKSGTEAFL.

V usage is TRBV13 and J usage is TRBJ2-3; 7 bases fit TRBD1. Trimming took 11 bases from V and 3 from J; bases not matched to a gene: 20. The CDR3 spans 17 residues. Germline V lookup: CDR1 PRHDT, CDR2 FYEKMQ (reference sequence). CDR3 residues: CAFLPLGQRLPTDTQYF. The CDR3, as DNA: TGTGCCTTCTTACCTCTGGGACAGAGACTACCAACAGATACGCAGTATTTT.